What follows describes a single T cell receptor beta chain. Which antigen it targets is not known. Qualities for individual bases were not recorded, and no much larger clone is one base off. The data belong to a study of graft-versus-host responses after intestinal transplantation (TCRdb year 2021). General notes on the study: Multivisceral, liver-intestinal, or isolated intestinal transplants were received by the recipients. Every recipient was given anti-thymocyte globulin induction, followed by 2 to 4 years of maintenance tacrolimus and steroids. After intestinal transplantation, graft-versus-host and host-versus-graft alloreactive T cell clones in the graft, circulation and bone marrow were tracked using bulk TCR-beta CDR3 sequencing. To identify alloreactive clones, pre-transplant mixed lymphocyte reaction products were sequenced and then compared with unstimulated pre-transplant donor and recipient T cells. Of the approximately 24 intestinal transplant recipients enrolled in the cohort, one of whom was a retransplant, a few patients without pretransplant specimens were excluded. A peak of at least 4% donor T cells among recipient peripheral blood mononuclear cells was the definition used for donor T cell macrochimerism. Instead of going to the commercial service, samples from a few later patients were sequenced in-house on an Illumina MiSeq and processed with MiXCR.

The library was built by means of the immunoSEQ multiplex PCR assay. In most patients, genomic DNA was isolated using the Qiagen DNeasy Blood and Tissue Kit and sent frozen to Adaptive Biotechnologies for TCR sequencing. For most patients, high-throughput TCR-beta CDR3 sequencing of genomic DNA was performed by Adaptive Biotechnologies. The original methods were these. Adaptive's ImmunoSEQ software was the source of the TCR sequencing data for 18 patients, while three other patients were processed with MiXCR and VDJtools. To correct CD4 versus CD8 sorting errors, any sequence found in both subsets at a frequency ratio below 5:1 was removed. CDR3 nucleotide sequences shared between donor and recipient were removed because the origin of such sequences could not be assigned. To count as alloreactive, a clone needed at least 2-fold expansion over unstimulated cells and a minimum CFSE-low frequency of 0.002% (template counts) or 0.001% (read counts). Mappable clones were those detected in sequenced pre-transplant spleen, lymph node, or MLR CFSE-low populations of the donor or recipient. Cumulative frequency of alloreactive clones was calculated as a percentage of all sequences weighted by copy number. Drawn from immuneACCESS, this table holds only the in-frame rearrangements with V and J called that TCRdb kept. Clones are partly lost; checked studies trace under half to an unresolved V gene and leave the rest unexplained. The DNA gave D and trimming, while V, J and clone size come from that table. In all, the sample holds about 86,000 clones, and about 88% of those were seen once. Approximately 0.28% of the sample comes from the top ten.

The germline V gene encodes CDR1 LGHNA and CDR2 YNFKEQ. The CDR3 goes from the cysteine to the phenylalanine over 16 residues. Of all the DNA, just the CDR3 is kept, 48 bases in frame from base 1. V lost 2 bases and J lost 2 bases; the stretch between them is 16 bases long. The research as a whole found: GvH clones were found in recipient bone marrow, and some of the GvH clones appeared earlier in ileal mucosa or blood, which is consistent with an intestinal mucosal origin. The conclusions were limited by the relatively low number and heterogeneity of the intestinal transplant patients. In patients with donor T cell macrochimerism, the allografts had high GvH to HvG T cell clonal ratios. Early after transplant, peak levels of circulating GvH clones were associated with declines in HvG clones.

This specimen's time point label, per the study, means: cells obtained before transplantation from donor or recipient. CD3+CD4+ and CD3+CD8+ populations were FACS-sorted from unstimulated pre-transplant donor and recipient cells taken from spleen or lymph nodes. The material was unstimulated CD4+ T cells sorted from spleen or lymph node cells, obtained before transplant. The source is a human donor who was the organ donor for an intestinal transplant. The rearrangement combines TRBV4-2 with TRBJ2-7; TRBD2 is perhaps the D gene, given 6 matching bases. CDR3 loop: CASSQRPGGAAYEQYF. DNA sequence: TGTGCCAGCAGCCAACGCCCAGGCGGGGCGGCCTACGAGCAGTACTTC.